This T cell receptor beta chain was obtained from a study of CD8+ T cells in alopecia areata. Study-level background: Twice daily, treated patients received 5 to 10 mg of oral tofacitinib. After 6 to 18 months of tofacitinib, follow-up continued 6 months off drug. Points from the study as a whole: Relative to mice, TCR sharing across patients was less clear, a difference possibly HLA-related. Alopecia totalis/universalis scalp especially showed more expanded CD8+ clones than normal scalp.

Sequencing templates came from extracted RNA that was reverse transcribed into cDNA. Produced via immunoSEQ multiplex PCR; TCRdb's table is partial and in-frame only. Of about 180,000 clones in the sample, roughly 70% were seen once. Remarks on this clone: Antigen unknown.

This CDR3 spans 12 amino acids. Germline V gives CDR1 SGHRS, CDR2 YFSETQ. V dropped 0 bases and J dropped 12 bases, with 7 bases sitting between them. This clonotype originated in a human donor with alopecia areata. V and J are TRBV5-1 and TRBJ1-6; weak D call: TRBD1 (6 bases). Here the sequenced sample was CD8+ T cells sorted from blood, taken at week 0. This CDR3 reads CASSLGGGPLHF. CDR3 sequence (DNA): TGCGCCAGCAGCTTGGGAGGGGGACCCCTCCACTTT.